This T cell receptor beta chain was sequenced for a study of early T cells in non-severe SARS-CoV-2 infection. In TCRdb, the 5' RACE reads were re-called with MiXCR into one record per CDR3 protein. The sample contains under 85,000 distinct CDR3 sequences, approximately 12% of which appear only once. The ends were cut back, 3 bases at V and 1 base at J, with 6 bases in the middle. CDR1 and CDR2 (germline): GTSNPN, SVGIG (reference sequence). The CDR3 has 12 amino acids. This clonotype was detected only a few times. The chain employs TRBV30 and TRBJ1-1; D is ambiguous. This receptor was identified in an adult who was a healthcare worker with PCR-confirmed SARS-CoV-2 infection or an uninfected control (not recorded which). What was sequenced was whole blood. In nucleotides, the CDR3 is TGTGCCTGGAGAGAGAGGAACACTGAAGCTTTCTTT. This encodes CAWRERNTEAFF.